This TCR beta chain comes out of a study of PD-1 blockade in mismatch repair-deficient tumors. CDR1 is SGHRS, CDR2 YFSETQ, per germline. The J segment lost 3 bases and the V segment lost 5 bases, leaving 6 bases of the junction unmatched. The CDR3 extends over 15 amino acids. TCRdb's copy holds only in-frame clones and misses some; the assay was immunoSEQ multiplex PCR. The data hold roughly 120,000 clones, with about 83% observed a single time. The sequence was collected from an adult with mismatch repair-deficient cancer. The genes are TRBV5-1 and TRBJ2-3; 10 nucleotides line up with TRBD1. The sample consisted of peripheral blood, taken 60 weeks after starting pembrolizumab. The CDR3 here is CASSPPGQGTDTQYF. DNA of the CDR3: TGCGCCAGCAGTCCCCCGGGACAGGGGACAGATACGCAGTATTTT.